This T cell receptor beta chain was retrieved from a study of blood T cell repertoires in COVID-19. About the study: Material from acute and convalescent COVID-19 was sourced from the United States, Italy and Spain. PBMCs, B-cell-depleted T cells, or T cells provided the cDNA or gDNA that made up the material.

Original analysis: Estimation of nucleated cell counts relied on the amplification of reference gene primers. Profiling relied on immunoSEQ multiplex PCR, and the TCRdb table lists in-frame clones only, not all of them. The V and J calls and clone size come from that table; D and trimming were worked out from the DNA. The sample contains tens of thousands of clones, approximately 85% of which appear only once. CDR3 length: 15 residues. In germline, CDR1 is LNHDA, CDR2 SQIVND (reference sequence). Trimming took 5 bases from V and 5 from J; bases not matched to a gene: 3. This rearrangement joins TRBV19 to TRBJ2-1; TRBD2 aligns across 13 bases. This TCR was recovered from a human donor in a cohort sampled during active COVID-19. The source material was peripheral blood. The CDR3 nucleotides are TGTGCCAGTAGTGTGGGACTAGCGGGAAACAATGAGCAGTTCTTC. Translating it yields CASSVGLAGNNEQFF.